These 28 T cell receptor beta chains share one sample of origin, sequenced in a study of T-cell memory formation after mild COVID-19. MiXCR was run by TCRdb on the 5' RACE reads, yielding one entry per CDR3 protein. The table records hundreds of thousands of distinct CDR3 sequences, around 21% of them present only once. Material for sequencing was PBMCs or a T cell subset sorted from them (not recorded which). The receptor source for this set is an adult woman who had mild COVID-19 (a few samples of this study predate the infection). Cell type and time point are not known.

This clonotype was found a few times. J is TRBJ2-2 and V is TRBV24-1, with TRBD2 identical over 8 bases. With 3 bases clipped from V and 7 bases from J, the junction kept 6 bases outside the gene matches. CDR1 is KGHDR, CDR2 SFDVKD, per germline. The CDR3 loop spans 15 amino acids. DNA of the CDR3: TGTGCCACCAGTGATGTGACTAGCGTCAGCGGGGAGCTGTTTTTT. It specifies CATSDVTSVSGELFF.

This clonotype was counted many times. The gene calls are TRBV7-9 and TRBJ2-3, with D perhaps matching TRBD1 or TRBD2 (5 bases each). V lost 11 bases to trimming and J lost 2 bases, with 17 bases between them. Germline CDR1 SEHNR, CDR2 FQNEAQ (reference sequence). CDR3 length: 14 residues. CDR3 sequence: CAGQTRGITDTQYF. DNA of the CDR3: TGTGCCGGCCAAACTAGGGGTATCACAGATACGCAGTATTTT.

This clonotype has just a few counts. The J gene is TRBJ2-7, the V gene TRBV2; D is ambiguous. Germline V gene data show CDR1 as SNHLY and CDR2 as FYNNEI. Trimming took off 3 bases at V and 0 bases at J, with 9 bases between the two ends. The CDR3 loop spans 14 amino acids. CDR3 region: CASSDSMSSYEQYF. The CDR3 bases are TGTGCCAGCAGTGATAGTATGAGCTCCTACGAGCAGTACTTC.

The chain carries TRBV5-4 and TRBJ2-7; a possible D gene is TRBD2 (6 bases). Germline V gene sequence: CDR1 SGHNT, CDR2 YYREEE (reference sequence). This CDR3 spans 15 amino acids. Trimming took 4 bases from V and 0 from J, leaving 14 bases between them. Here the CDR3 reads CASSPRGGLSYEQYF. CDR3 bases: TGTGCCAGCAGCCCGCGGGGAGGACTCTCCTACGAGCAGTACTTC.

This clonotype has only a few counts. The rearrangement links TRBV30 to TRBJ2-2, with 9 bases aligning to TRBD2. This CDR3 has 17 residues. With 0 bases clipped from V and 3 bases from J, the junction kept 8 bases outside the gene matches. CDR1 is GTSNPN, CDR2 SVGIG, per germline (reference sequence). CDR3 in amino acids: CAWSVRSLAGHTGELFF. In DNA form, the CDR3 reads TGTGCCTGGAGTGTACGGAGCCTAGCGGGGCACACCGGGGAGCTGTTTTTT.

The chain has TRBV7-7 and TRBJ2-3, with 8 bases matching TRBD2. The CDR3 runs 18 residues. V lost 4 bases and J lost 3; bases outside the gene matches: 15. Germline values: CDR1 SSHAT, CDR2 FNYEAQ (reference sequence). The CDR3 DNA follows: TGTGCCAGCAGCTCCGGGACTAGAGCTGGGGTAGGGACAGATACGCAGTATTTT. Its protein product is CASSSGTRAGVGTDTQYF.

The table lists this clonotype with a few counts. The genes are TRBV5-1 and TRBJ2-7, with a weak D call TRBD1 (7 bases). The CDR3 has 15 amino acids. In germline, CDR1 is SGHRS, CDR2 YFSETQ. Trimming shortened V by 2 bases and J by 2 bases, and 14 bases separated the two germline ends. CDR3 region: CASSFRGESTYEQYF. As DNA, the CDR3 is TGCGCCAGCAGCTTCAGGGGGGAAAGTACCTACGAGCAGTACTTC.

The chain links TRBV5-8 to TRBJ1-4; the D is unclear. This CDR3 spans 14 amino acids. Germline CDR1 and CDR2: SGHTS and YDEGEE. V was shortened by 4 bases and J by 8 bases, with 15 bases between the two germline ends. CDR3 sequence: CASSPYGEGEKLFF. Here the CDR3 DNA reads TGTGCCAGCAGCCCTTACGGGGAAGGAGAAAAACTGTTTTTT.

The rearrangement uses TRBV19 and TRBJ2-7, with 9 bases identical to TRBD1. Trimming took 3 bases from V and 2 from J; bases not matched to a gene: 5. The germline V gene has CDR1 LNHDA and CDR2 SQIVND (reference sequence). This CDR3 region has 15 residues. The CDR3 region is CASSMGGTGPYEQYF. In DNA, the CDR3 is TGTGCCAGTAGTATGGGCGGGACAGGGCCCTACGAGCAGTACTTC.

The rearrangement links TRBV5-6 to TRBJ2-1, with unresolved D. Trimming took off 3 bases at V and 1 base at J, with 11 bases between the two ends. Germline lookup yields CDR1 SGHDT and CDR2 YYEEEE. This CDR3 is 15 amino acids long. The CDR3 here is CASSSPVGSYNEQFF. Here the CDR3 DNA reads TGTGCCAGCAGCTCACCGGTAGGTTCCTACAATGAGCAGTTCTTC.

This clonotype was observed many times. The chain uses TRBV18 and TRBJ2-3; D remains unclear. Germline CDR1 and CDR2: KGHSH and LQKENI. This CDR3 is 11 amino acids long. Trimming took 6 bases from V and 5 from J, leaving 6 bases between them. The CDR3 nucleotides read TGTGCCAGCTCCCGTAGAGATACGCAGTATTTT. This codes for CASSRRDTQYF.

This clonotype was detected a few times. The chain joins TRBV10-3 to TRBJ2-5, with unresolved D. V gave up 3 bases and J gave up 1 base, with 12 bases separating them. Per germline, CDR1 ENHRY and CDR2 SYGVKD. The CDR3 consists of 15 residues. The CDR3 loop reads CAISERGLPQETQYF. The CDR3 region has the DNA TGTGCCATCAGTGAACGAGGCTTACCCCAAGAGACCCAGTACTTC.

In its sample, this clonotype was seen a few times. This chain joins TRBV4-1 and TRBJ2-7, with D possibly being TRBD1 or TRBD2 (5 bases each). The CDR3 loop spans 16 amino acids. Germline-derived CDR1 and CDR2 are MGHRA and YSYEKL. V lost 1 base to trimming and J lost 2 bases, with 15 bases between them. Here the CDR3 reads CASSQVRGPPPYEQYF. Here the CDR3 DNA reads TGCGCCAGCAGCCAAGTCCGGGGCCCTCCTCCCTACGAGCAGTACTTC.

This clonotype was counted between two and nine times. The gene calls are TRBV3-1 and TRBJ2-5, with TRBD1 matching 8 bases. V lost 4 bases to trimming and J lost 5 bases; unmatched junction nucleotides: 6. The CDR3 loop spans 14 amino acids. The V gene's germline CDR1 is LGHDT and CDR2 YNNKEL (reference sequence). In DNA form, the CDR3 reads TGTGCCAGCAGCCGCAGGACAGGGAAGGAGACCCAGTACTTC. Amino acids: CASSRRTGKETQYF.

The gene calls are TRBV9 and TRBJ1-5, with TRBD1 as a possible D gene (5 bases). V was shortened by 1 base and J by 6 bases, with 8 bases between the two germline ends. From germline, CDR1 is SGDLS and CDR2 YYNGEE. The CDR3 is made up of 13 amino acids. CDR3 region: CASSVTGGQPQHF. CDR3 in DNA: TGTGCCAGCAGCGTAACCGGGGGTCAGCCCCAGCATTTT.

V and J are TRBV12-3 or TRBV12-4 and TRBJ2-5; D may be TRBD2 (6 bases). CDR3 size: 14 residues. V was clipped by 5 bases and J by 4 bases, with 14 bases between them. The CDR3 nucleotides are TGTGCCAGCAGTACCCAGGAGGGGTTAGAGACCCAGTACTTC. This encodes CASSTQEGLETQYF.

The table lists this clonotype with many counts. CDR3 loop: CASSAGQYEQYF. The CDR3 coding sequence is TGCGCCAGCAGCGCCGGACAGTACGAGCAGTACTTC. The chain combines TRBV5-1 with TRBJ2-7, with D possibly matching TRBD1 (6 bases). The germline gives CDR1 SGHRS, CDR2 YFSETQ. Trimming cost V 4 bases and J 4 bases, with 9 bases left between them. The CDR3 spans 12 residues. The whole variable domain, remainder taken from reference TRBV5-1 and TRBJ2-7, is KAGVTQTPRYLIKTRGQQVTLSCSPISGHRSVSWYQQTPGQGLQFLFEYFSETQRNKGNFPGRFSGRQFSNSRSEMNVSTLELGDSALYLCASSAGQYEQYFGPGTRLTVT.

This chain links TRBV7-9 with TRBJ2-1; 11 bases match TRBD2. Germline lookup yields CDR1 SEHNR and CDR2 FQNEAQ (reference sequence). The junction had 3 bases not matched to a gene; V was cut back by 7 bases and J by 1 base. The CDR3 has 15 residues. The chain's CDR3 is CASTSGRSSYNEQFF. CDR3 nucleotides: TGTGCCAGCACTAGCGGGAGGTCATCCTACAATGAGCAGTTCTTC.

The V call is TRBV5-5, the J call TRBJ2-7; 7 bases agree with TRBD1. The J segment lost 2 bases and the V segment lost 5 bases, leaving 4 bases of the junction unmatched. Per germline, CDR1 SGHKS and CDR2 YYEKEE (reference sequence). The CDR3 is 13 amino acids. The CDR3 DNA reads TGTGCCAGCAGTGCAGGGGGTACCTACGAGCAGTACTTC. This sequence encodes CASSAGGTYEQYF.

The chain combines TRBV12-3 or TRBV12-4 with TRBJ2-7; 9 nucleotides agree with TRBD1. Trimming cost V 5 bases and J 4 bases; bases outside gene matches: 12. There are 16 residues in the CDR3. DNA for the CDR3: TGTGCCAGCAGTCACCTTGAGGGACAGGGCTTTTACGAGCAGTACTTC. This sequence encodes CASSHLEGQGFYEQYF.

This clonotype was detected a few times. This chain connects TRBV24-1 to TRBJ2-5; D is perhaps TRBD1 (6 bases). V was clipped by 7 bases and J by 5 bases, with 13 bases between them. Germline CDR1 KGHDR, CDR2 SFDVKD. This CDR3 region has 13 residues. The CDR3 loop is CATSVGGRETQYF. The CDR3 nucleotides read TGTGCCACCAGCGTAGGGGGACGGGAGACCCAGTACTTC.

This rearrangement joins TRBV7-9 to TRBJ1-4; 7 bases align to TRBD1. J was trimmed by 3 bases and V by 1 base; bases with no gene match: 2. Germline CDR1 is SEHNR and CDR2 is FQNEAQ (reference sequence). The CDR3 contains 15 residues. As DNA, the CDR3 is TGTGCCAGCAGCTTAGAACAGGGGCCTAATGAAAAACTGTTTTTT. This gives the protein CASSLEQGPNEKLFF.

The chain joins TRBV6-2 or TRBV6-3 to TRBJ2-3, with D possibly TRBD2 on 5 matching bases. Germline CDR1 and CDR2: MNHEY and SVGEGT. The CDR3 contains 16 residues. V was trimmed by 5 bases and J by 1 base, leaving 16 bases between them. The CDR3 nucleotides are TGTGCCAGCAGTCTCACGACGATCGGGGGCACAGATACGCAGTATTTT. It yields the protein CASSLTTIGGTDTQYF.

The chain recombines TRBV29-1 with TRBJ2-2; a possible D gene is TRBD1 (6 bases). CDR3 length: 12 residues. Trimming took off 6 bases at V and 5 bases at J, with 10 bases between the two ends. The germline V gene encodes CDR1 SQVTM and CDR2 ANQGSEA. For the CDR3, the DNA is TGCAGCGTCCACAGGGATACCGGGGAGCTGTTTTTT. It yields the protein CSVHRDTGELFF.

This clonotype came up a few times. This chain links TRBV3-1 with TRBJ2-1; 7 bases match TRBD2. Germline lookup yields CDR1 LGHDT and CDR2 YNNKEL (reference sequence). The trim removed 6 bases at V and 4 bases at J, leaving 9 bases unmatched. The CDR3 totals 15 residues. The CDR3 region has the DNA TGTGCCAGCAGTCCCTCGTCCGGGGGGTACAATGAGCAGTTCTTC. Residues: CASSPSSGGYNEQFF.

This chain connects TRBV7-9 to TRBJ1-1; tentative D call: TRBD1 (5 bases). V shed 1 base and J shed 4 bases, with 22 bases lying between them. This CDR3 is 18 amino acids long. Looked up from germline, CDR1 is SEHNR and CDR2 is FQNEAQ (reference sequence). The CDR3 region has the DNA TGTGCCAGCAGCTTAGATATATTTATGCGGGGGAGGACCACTGAAGCTTTCTTT. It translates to CASSLDIFMRGRTTEAFF.

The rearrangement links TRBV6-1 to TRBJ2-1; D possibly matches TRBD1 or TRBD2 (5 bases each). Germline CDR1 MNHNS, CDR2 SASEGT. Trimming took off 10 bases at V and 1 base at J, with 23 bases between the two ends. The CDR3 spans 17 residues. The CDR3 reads CATQPGPRRLSYNEQFF. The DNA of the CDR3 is TGTGCCACGCAACCGGGACCGCGGCGCCTGTCCTACAATGAGCAGTTCTTC.

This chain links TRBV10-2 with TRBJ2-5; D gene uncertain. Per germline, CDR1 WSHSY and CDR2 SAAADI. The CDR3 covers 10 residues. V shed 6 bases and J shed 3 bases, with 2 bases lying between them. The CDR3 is CASREETQYF. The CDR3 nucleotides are TGCGCCAGCAGAGAAGAGACCCAGTACTTC.